This TCR beta chain was identified during a study of vaccination and CD4 T cells after COVID-19. As for the study in general: At a median about 72 days (range 14 to 241) after dose two, post-vaccine samples were obtained.

Time point defined: late sampling 161 to 241 days after vaccination in a few convalescent patients. Documented treatment: approximately 9-day PBMC culture with coronavirus spike peptide pools or control peptides (ViraFEST assay). The J segment lost 6 bases and the V segment lost 3 bases, leaving 10 bases of the junction unmatched. This CDR3 is 16 amino acids long. Germline values: CDR1 KGHSH, CDR2 LQKENI. Cultured CD4+ T cells had their DNA profiled by the Oncomine TCR Beta short-read assay. TCRdb redid the calling of the PCR reads with MiXCR, one entry per CDR3 protein. In the table there are about 25,000 distinct CDR3 sequences, roughly 29% of which are singletons. The study's findings and limits: For convalescent patients, a median 86.3% of reactive clones surfaced exclusively after vaccination.

Notes on this clonotype: Its specificity is not known.

This clonotype was obtained from a human donor who had recovered from COVID-19. This rearrangement joins TRBV18 to TRBJ1-5; 8 bases agree with TRBD1. This material consisted of CD4+ T cells from blood, cultured in vitro, taken about 7 months after SARS-CoV-2 vaccination. The CDR3 nucleotides read TGTGCCAGCTCACCTCCGACAGGGGCTCGGGGTCAGCCCCAGCATTTT. Translating gives CASSPPTGARGQPQHF.